These 11 T cell receptor beta chains originate from one sample sequenced in a study of CXCR3-negative and CXCR3-positive naive CD8 T cells. UMI labels and 5' RACE were used to prepare the TRB cDNA libraries. TCRdb re-called the 5' RACE reads; every CDR3 protein appears as one record, without DNA. In total, the table holds approximately 83,000 distinct CDR3 sequences. The sequenced material came from naive CXCR3- CD8+ T cells from blood. The subset here: CD45RO-CCR7+CD27+CD95- naive CD8+ T cells lacking CXCR3 (TNR3-). These receptors were collected from a human donor in good health. Some clones in this sample may be carry-over from other donors' samples.

The rearrangement links TRBV11-2 to TRBJ2-1. The length of the CDR3 is 15 residues. Germline CDR1 is SGHAT and CDR2 is FQNNGV. The CDR3 here is CASSLAYGLYNEQFF.

This chain uses TRBV23-1 with TRBJ2-1; the TCRdb D gene call, TRBD1, has no DNA to confirm it. TRBV23-1 is classed as an ORF, of uncertain function. The CDR3 sequence is 14 residues long. The CDR3 spells CASSRRDRYNEQFF.

This chain uses TRBV10-2 with TRBJ1-4. Germline CDR1 reads WSHSY; CDR2 reads SAAADI. The CDR3 is made up of 11 amino acids. The CDR3 reads CASSSGEKLFF.

J is TRBJ2-5 and V is TRBV29-1; TCRdb designates TRBD1, a call that cannot be tested without DNA. CDR1 SQVTM and CDR2 ANQGSEA come from the germline V gene. The CDR3 contains 13 residues. CDR3 sequence: CSVEGANQETQYF.

V is TRBV19 and J is TRBJ1-1; without DNA, the TCRdb call of TRBD1 cannot be checked. This CDR3 contains 14 residues. The germline V gene encodes CDR1 LNHDA and CDR2 SQIVND (reference sequence). CDR3 loop: CASSIRQLNTEAFF.

The chain links TRBV19 to TRBJ2-7; TCRdb selects TRBD1, and the lack of DNA leaves this call unchecked. CDR1 and CDR2 from the germline V gene are LNHDA and SQIVND (reference sequence). The CDR3 runs to 13 residues. The CDR3: CASSTGQGIGQYF.

V usage is TRBV5-6 and J usage is TRBJ2-1; the D gene TCRdb calls, TRBD2, cannot be checked with no DNA. CDR3 length: 16 amino acids. Germline CDR1 reads SGHDT; CDR2 reads YYEEEE. CDR3 in amino acids: CASSPETSGRGNEQFF.

The rearrangement links TRBV12-3 or TRBV12-4 to TRBJ2-1; with no DNA, the TCRdb D assignment of TRBD2 cannot be verified. The CDR3 sequence is 14 residues long. The CDR3 spells CASSDSQPNNEQFF.

The rearrangement links TRBV15 to TRBJ2-7; TCRdb's assignment of TRBD1 cannot be checked, as there is no DNA. The CDR3 covers 14 residues. The germline V gene encodes CDR1 LNHNV and CDR2 YYDKDF (reference sequence). CDR3 region: CATSSRRDIYEQYF.

The CDR3 spells CSVYRDNEQFF. The V and J genes are TRBV29-1 and TRBJ2-1; TCRdb's D call, TRBD1, is unchecked because there is no DNA. Germline CDR1 is SQVTM and CDR2 is ANQGSEA. The CDR3 covers 11 residues.

J is TRBJ2-3 and V is TRBV3-1; TCRdb's assignment of TRBD1 cannot be checked, as there is no DNA. CDR1 is LGHDT and CDR2 is YNNKEL in the germline V gene (reference sequence). The CDR3 consists of 12 residues. The CDR3 spells CASSPDRESQYF.